The 24 T cell receptor beta chains listed next were all sequenced from one sample in a study of OX40 agonist ivuxolimab in advanced cancers. Sequenced by immunoSEQ multiplex PCR; TCRdb stores in-frame clones only, minus some. The table lists about 42,000 clones, just under 90% of them singletons. The sequencing here drew on CD4+ or CD8+ T cells sorted from blood, taken in a trial of the OX40 agonist ivuxolimab. The receptors derive from an adult with an advanced solid tumor such as melanoma, head and neck, liver or kidney cancer.

The DNA for the CDR3 is TGCGCCAGCAGCTTGGCCAGACTAGCGGGAGAAGGAAATGAGCAGTTCTTC. Translation gives CASSLARLAGEGNEQFF. This chain joins TRBV5-1 and TRBJ2-1, with TRBD2 identical over 12 bases. Per the germline V gene, CDR1 is SGHRS and CDR2 is YFSETQ. The trim removed 0 bases at V and 7 bases at J, leaving 8 bases unmatched. The CDR3 sequence is 17 residues long. Full variable domain (rest looked up from reference TRBV5-1 and TRBJ2-1): KAGVTQTPRYLIKTRGQQVTLSCSPISGHRSVSWYQQTPGQGLQFLFEYFSETQRNKGNFPGRFSGRQFSNSRSEMNVSTLELGDSALYLCASSLARLAGEGNEQFFGPGTRLTVL.

The chain couples TRBV5-4 to TRBJ2-1; weak D call: TRBD2 (5 bases). V was pared by 4 bases and J by 1 base, with 9 bases between. Germline V gene data show CDR1 as SGHNT and CDR2 as YYREEE (reference sequence). This CDR3 spans 14 amino acids. For the CDR3, the DNA is TGTGCCAGCAGCCCTGAGGGATCCTACAATGAGCAGTTCTTC. Translating it yields CASSPEGSYNEQFF.

This sequence joins TRBV5-4 and TRBJ2-1; no firm D call. This CDR3 comprises 15 residues. Between the trimmed V and J ends, which lost 3 bases and 4 bases, there was a span of 14 bases. Germline loops: CDR1 SGHNT, CDR2 YYREEE (reference sequence). The CDR3 loop is CASSSGPETYNEQFF. CDR3 DNA: TGTGCCAGCAGCTCGGGTCCCGAAACGTACAATGAGCAGTTCTTC.

This clone appeared a single time. The chain has TRBV10-3 and TRBJ1-6, with 7 bases identical to TRBD1. The germline V gene has CDR1 ENHRY and CDR2 SYGVKD. The V segment lost 3 bases and the J segment 6 bases; nucleotides outside the gene matches: 5. The CDR3 consists of 15 residues. The CDR3 region is CAISDRTGVNSPLHF. The CDR3 DNA is TGTGCCATCAGTGATCGGACAGGAGTTAATTCACCCCTCCACTTT.

V gene TRBV11-1 combines with J gene TRBJ2-1; D gene ambiguous. V lost 5 bases, J lost 4 bases, and 6 bases lay in between. The CDR3 totals 12 residues. CDR1 is SGHAT, CDR2 FQDESV, per germline (reference sequence). DNA of the CDR3: TGTGCCAGCAGCGCAGGTTACAATGAGCAGTTCTTC. Its protein is CASSAGYNEQFF. Variable domain in full (rest from reference TRBV11-1 and TRBJ2-1): EAEVAQSPRYKITEKSQAVAFWCDPISGHATLYWYRQILGQGPELLVQFQDESVVDDSQLPKDRFSAERLKGVDSTLKIQPAELGDSAMYLCASSAGYNEQFFGPGTRLTVL.

CDR3 nucleotides: TGTGCCAGCAGCGTGACTAGCGGGACAACCGGGGAGCTGTTTTTT. Translated, it gives CASSVTSGTTGELFF. The chain joins TRBV9 to TRBJ2-2; 11 nucleotides agree with TRBD2. J lost 5 bases, V lost 2 bases, and 2 bases had no gene match. From germline, CDR1 is SGDLS and CDR2 YYNGEE. This CDR3 contains 15 residues.

The genes are TRBV19 and TRBJ2-2, with D hard to call. The germline CDR1 and CDR2 sequences are LNHDA and SQIVND (reference sequence). The CDR3 extends over 12 amino acids. The V gene lost 6 bases and the J gene lost 3 bases, with 5 bases spanning the gap. The CDR3 DNA follows: TGTGCCAGTAGGTACCACACCGGGGAGCTGTTTTTT. Its protein product is CASRYHTGELFF. Full variable domain (rest looked up from reference TRBV19 and TRBJ2-2): DGGITQSPKYLFRKEGQNVTLSCEQNLNHDAMYWYRQDPGQGLRLIYYSQIVNDFQKGDIAEGYSVSREKKESFPLTVTSAQKNPTAFYLCASRYHTGELFFGEGSRLTVL.

The chain joins TRBV2 to TRBJ1-1; unclear D gene. Germline V lookup: CDR1 SNHLY, CDR2 FYNNEI. Trimming left V 7 bases short and J 5 bases short, with 14 bases between. CDR3 length: 13 amino acids. The CDR3 nucleotides read TGTGCCAGCACCGAGGGAGGGAGGACTGAAGCTTTCTTT. Amino acid sequence: CASTEGGRTEAFF.

This clone was counted once. V and J are TRBV5-1 and TRBJ2-1; D gene uncertain. The germline V and J ends were trimmed by 7 bases and 9 bases, with 8 bases remaining between them. The CDR3 is 10 residues long. The germline V gene encodes CDR1 SGHRS and CDR2 YFSETQ. The CDR3 protein is CASSGREQFF. CDR3 coding DNA: TGCGCCAGCTCAGGTCGTGAGCAGTTCTTC.

J is TRBJ2-7 and V is TRBV7-9; D tentatively reads TRBD1 or TRBD2 (5 bases each). In germline, CDR1 is SEHNR, CDR2 FQNEAQ (reference sequence). There are 18 residues in the CDR3. The V gene lost 5 bases and the J gene lost 3 bases, with 26 bases spanning the gap. CDR3: CASSPLRVEGRRRYEQYF. Written as DNA, the CDR3 is TGTGCCAGCAGCCCCCTGAGGGTCGAGGGACGTAGGCGCTACGAGCAGTACTTC.

The chain links TRBV28 to TRBJ1-2, with D perhaps matching TRBD1 (6 bases). The CDR3 has 13 amino acids. V lost 3 bases, J lost 7 bases, and 12 bases lay in between. The V gene's germline CDR1 is MDHEN and CDR2 SYDVKM. The CDR3 loop reads CASSFHRGLGYTF. Written as DNA, the CDR3 is TGTGCCAGCAGTTTCCACCGGGGGCTTGGCTACACCTTC.

This clone occurred once. The rearrangement uses TRBV28 and TRBJ2-7, with 7 bases identical to TRBD2. Unmatched junction bases numbered 4, after V lost 3 bases and J lost 2 bases. CDR1 is MDHEN, CDR2 SYDVKM, per germline. The CDR3 consists of 14 residues. For the CDR3, the DNA is TGTGCCAGCAGTTTGGGGGGGACCGCCTACGAGCAGTACTTC. It encodes CASSLGGTAYEQYF.

CDR3 sequence: CASSEWGAGGAGNTIYF. CDR3 DNA: TGTGCCAGCAGTGAATGGGGGGCCGGGGGAGCTGGAAACACCATATATTTT. This chain uses TRBV6-1 with TRBJ1-3, with D possibly being TRBD1 (6 bases). This CDR3 spans 17 amino acids. The V gene lost 2 bases and the J gene lost 2 bases, with 16 bases spanning the gap. Germline assignment: CDR1 MNHNS and CDR2 SASEGT.

This clone was recorded once. The J gene is TRBJ2-5, the V gene TRBV19; 7 nucleotides match TRBD2. The ends lost 3 bases at V and 0 bases at J; junction bases unmatched: 1. In germline, CDR1 is LNHDA, CDR2 SQIVND (reference sequence). This CDR3 region has 14 residues. The CDR3 loop is CASSMGGYQETQYF. The CDR3, as DNA: TGTGCCAGTAGTATGGGGGGGTACCAAGAGACCCAGTACTTC.

V gene TRBV6-4 combines with J gene TRBJ2-3; TRBD1 agrees at 7 bases. There are 18 residues in the CDR3. V shed 7 bases, J shed 1 base, and the junction held 17 bases outside the gene matches. In germline, CDR1 is MRHNA, CDR2 SNTAGT. The CDR3 nucleotides are TGTGCCAGCACCGAATTGGGTAGACAGGGTGGGTGCACAGATACGCAGTATTTT. Its translation is CASTELGRQGGCTDTQYF.

This chain uses TRBV5-1 with TRBJ2-7; no reliable D call. Trimming took off 0 bases at V and 3 bases at J, with 7 bases between the two ends. CDR1 and CDR2 from the germline V gene are SGHRS and YFSETQ. The CDR3 has 13 residues. CDR3 protein: CASSLETGYEQYF. For the CDR3, the DNA is TGCGCCAGCAGCTTGGAGACGGGCTACGAGCAGTACTTC.

The rearrangement uses TRBV5-1 and TRBJ2-5; D possibly corresponds to TRBD2 (6 bases). The CDR3 has 15 residues. Per germline, CDR1 SGHRS and CDR2 YFSETQ. V shed 3 bases and J shed 4 bases, with 16 bases lying between them. The CDR3 sequence: CASSSTLAYVETQYF. In DNA form, the CDR3 reads TGCGCCAGCAGCTCAACACTAGCTTATGTAGAGACCCAGTACTTC.

In its sample, this clone was seen once. The chain links TRBV30 to TRBJ2-2; TRBD2 aligns across 12 bases. This CDR3 has 16 amino acids. Trimming removed 2 bases from V and 4 bases from J; junction bases left unmatched: 5. Germline values: CDR1 GTSNPN, CDR2 SVGIG (reference sequence). CDR3 region: CAWSPPGLAGTGELFF. CDR3 coding DNA: TGTGCCTGGAGTCCGCCGGGACTAGCGGGCACCGGGGAGCTGTTTTTT.

This clone is a singleton in its sample. J is TRBJ2-2 and V is TRBV2; possibly TRBD1 for D (6 bases). Germline-derived CDR1 and CDR2 are SNHLY and FYNNEI. Trimming left V 7 bases short and J 7 bases short, with 13 bases between. This CDR3 spans 13 amino acids. As DNA, the CDR3 is TGTGCCAGCACCCCTGAAGGGGGCGGGGAGCTGTTTTTT. Protein: CASTPEGGGELFF. Supplemented by reference TRBV2 and TRBJ2-2, the full variable domain reads EPEVTQTPSHQVTQMGQEVILRCVPISNHLYFYWYRQILGQKVEFLVSFYNNEISEKSEIFDDQFSVERPDGSNFTLKIRSTKLEDSAMYFCASTPEGGGELFFGEGSRLTVL.

The count of this clone is one. The chain employs TRBV25-1 and TRBJ1-4, with D perhaps TRBD1 (5 bases). In germline, CDR1 is MGHDK, CDR2 SYGVNS. The CDR3 is made up of 15 amino acids. V lost 0 bases and J lost 8, with 13 bases in between. The CDR3 sequence is CASSEYLWGYEKLFF. The CDR3 DNA is TGTGCCAGCAGTGAATATTTGTGGGGCTACGAAAAACTGTTTTTT.

This clone was detected once. V gene TRBV5-1 combines with J gene TRBJ2-1; 8 positions match TRBD2. Looked up from germline, CDR1 is SGHRS and CDR2 is YFSETQ. After removal of 0 bases from V and 9 bases from J, the junction contained 2 bases not matched to a gene. The CDR3 runs 13 residues. This CDR3 is CASSLGGGSEQFF. Written as DNA, the CDR3 is TGCGCCAGCAGCTTGGGCGGGGGGAGTGAGCAGTTCTTC. Full variable domain (missing parts from reference TRBV5-1 and TRBJ2-1): KAGVTQTPRYLIKTRGQQVTLSCSPISGHRSVSWYQQTPGQGLQFLFEYFSETQRNKGNFPGRFSGRQFSNSRSEMNVSTLELGDSALYLCASSLGGGSEQFFGPGTRLTVL.

V and J are TRBV28 and TRBJ2-7; 7 bases agree with TRBD1. This CDR3 comprises 12 residues. V was clipped by 10 bases and J by 6 bases; unmatched bases: 9. Germline V lookup: CDR1 MDHEN, CDR2 SYDVKM. CDR3 nucleotides: TGTGCCACCGAAGACAGGGTAAGCGAGCAGTACTTC. Its translation: CATEDRVSEQYF.

The V gene is TRBV6-5, the J gene TRBJ1-1; D unresolved. The V end was cut by 8 bases, the J end by 6 bases, with 7 bases between. The length of the CDR3 is 10 residues. CDR1 is MNHEY, CDR2 SVGAGI, per germline. The chain's CDR3 is CASARAEAFF. The DNA for the CDR3 is TGTGCCAGCGCGAGGGCTGAAGCTTTCTTT.

V is TRBV18 and J is TRBJ1-3; no clear D gene. This CDR3 has 15 residues. Germline lookup yields CDR1 KGHSH and CDR2 LQKENI. V lost 5 bases and J 0 bases, leaving 11 bases between the germline ends. The CDR3 spells CASSGEIHSGNTIYF. The CDR3 DNA reads as TGTGCCAGCTCAGGGGAGATTCACTCTGGAAACACCATATATTTT.